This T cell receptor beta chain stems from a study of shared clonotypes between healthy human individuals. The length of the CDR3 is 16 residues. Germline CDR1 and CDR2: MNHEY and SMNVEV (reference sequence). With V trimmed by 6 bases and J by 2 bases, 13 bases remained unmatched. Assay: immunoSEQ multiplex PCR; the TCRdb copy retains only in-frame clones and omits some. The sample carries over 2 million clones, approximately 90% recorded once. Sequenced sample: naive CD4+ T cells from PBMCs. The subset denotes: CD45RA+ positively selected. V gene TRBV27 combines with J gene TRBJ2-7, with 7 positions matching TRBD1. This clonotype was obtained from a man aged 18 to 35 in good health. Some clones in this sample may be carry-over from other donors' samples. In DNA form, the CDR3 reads TGTGCCAGCAGAGACAGGGCAGCTACCGGGCCCTACGAGCAGTACTTC. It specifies CASRDRAATGPYEQYF.